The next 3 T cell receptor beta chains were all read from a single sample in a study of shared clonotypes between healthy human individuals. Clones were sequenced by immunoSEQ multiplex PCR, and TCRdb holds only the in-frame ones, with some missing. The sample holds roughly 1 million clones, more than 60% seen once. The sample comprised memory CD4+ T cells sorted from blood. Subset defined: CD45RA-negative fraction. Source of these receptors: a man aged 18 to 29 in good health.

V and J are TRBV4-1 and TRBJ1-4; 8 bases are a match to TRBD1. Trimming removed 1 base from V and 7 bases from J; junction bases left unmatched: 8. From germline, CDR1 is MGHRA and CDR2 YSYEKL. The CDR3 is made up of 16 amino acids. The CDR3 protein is CASSQVGTGGREKLFF. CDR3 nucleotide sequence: TGCGCCAGCAGCCAAGTAGGAACAGGGGGTCGTGAAAAACTGTTTTTT.

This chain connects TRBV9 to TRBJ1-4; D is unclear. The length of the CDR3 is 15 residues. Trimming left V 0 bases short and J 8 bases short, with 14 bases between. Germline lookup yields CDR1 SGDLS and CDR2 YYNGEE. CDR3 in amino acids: CASSVASGFGEKLFF. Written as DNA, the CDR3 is TGTGCCAGCAGCGTAGCTTCGGGCTTCGGCGAAAAACTGTTTTTT.

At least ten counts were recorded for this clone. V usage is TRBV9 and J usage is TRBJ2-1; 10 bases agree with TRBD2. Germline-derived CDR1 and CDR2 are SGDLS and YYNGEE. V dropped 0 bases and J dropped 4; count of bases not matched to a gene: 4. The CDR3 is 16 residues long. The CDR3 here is CASSVDPSGSYNEQFF. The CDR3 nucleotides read TGTGCCAGCAGCGTAGATCCTAGCGGGAGTTACAATGAGCAGTTCTTC. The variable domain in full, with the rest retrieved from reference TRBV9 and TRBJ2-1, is DSGVTQTPKHLITATGQRVTLRCSPRSGDLSVYWYQQSLDQGLQFLIQYYNGEERAKGNILERFSAQQFPDLHSELNLSSLELGDSALYFCASSVDPSGSYNEQFFGPGTRLTVL.